These T cell receptor beta chains were read from a single sample in a study of T cells in Graves' hyperthyroidism and ophthalmopathy. TCRdb passed the multiplex PCR reads through MiXCR, listing each CDR3 protein once. The table lists some 300,000 distinct CDR3 sequences, roughly 13% of them singletons, with about 8% in the top ten. Sequencing input: blood. The receptors were gathered from a woman between 25 and 40 years old with Graves' hyperthyroidism that later progressed to Graves' ophthalmopathy. Both conserved end residues are part of each CDR3. The D gene is left open where the match is weak. Size tells how often a clone was seen (once, few, many) or the class of an expanded clone, and some rows leave it out.

j_call | cdr3_length | v_call | d_call | clone_size | cdr3_aa | cdr3_nt
TRBJ2-3 | 14 | TRBV20-1 | NA | many | CSASSGWGTDTQYF | TGCAGTGCTAGTAGCGGATGGGGCACAGATACGCAGTATTTT
TRBJ1-1 | 13 | TRBV12-3/TRBV12-4 | NA | many | CTSSLWGNTEAFF | TGTACCAGCAGCCTTTGGGGTAACACTGAAGCTTTCTTT
TRBJ2-3 | 15 | TRBV20-1 | NA | NA | CSAPLTRVSTDTQYF | TGCAGTGCCCCCTTAACGCGGGTTAGCACAGATACGCAGTATTTT
TRBJ1-2 | 18 | TRBV13 | NA | many | CASGGAGQGVTFNYGYTF | TGTGCCAGCGGGGGAGCCGGGCAAGGGGTAACGTTTAACTATGGCTACACCTTC
TRBJ2-7 | 15 | TRBV27 | TRBD2 | many | CASTPLGAGAYEQYF | TGTGCCAGCACCCCCCTTGGGGCGGGAGCCTACGAGCAGTACTTC
TRBJ1-5 | 15 | TRBV6-1 | NA | many | CASSGREYSNQPQHF | TGTGCCAGCAGTGGCAGAGAATATAGCAATCAGCCCCAGCATTTT
TRBJ2-3 | 12 | TRBV2 | NA | many | CASSEEVFTQYF | TGTGCCAGCAGTGAAGAGGTTTTTACGCAGTATTTT
TRBJ1-2 | 15 | TRBV28 | NA | many | CASSLMFGSDYGYTF | TGTGCCAGCAGTTTGATGTTCGGATCGGACTATGGCTACACCTTC
TRBJ1-1 | 12 | TRBV29-1 | NA | few | CSVTDLNTEAFF | TGCAGCGTTACGGACCTGAACACTGAAGCTTTCTTT
TRBJ1-1 | 13 | TRBV18 | NA | many | CASSPPAITEAFF | TGTGCCAGCTCACCACCGGCTATCACTGAAGCTTTCTTT
TRBJ2-7 | 13 | TRBV28 | TRBD1 | many | CASSPGGGYEQYF | TGTGCCAGCAGCCCAGGGGGCGGGTACGAGCAGTACTTC
TRBJ2-1 | 14 | TRBV20-1 | TRBD2 | many | CSTQTSGRFDEQFF | TGCAGTACTCAGACTAGCGGGAGATTCGATGAGCAGTTCTTC
TRBJ2-1 | 15 | TRBV7-2 | NA | many | CASSLVASSYNEQFF | TGTGCCAGCAGCTTAGTAGCGTCCTCCTACAATGAGCAGTTCTTC
TRBJ2-7 | 15 | TRBV28 | TRBD2 | many | CASSPSGGIPYEQYF | TGTGCCAGCAGTCCCTCCGGGGGGATCCCCTACGAGCAGTACTTC
TRBJ2-1 | 14 | TRBV28 | TRBD2 | many | CASSFAGGGNEQFF | TGTGCCAGCAGTTTTGCGGGGGGGGGGAATGAGCAGTTCTTC
TRBJ1-4 | 14 | TRBV28 | TRBD1 | many | CASSPPLDRVKLFF | TGTGCCAGCAGCCCTCCCCTGGACAGGGTAAAACTGTTTTTT
TRBJ2-3 | 16 | TRBV19 | TRBD2 | few | CASSRLAGRSTDTQYF | TGTGCCAGTAGCCGACTAGCGGGACGGAGCACAGATACGCAGTATTTT
TRBJ1-4 | 12 | TRBV6-1 | NA | many | CASKGTGEKLFF | TGTGCCAGCAAAGGGACGGGGGAAAAACTGTTTTTT
TRBJ2-7 | 13 | TRBV28 | NA | many | CASGSTLAYEQYF | TGTGCCAGCGGGTCCACTTTGGCCTACGAGCAGTACTTC
TRBJ2-1 | 12 | TRBV29-1 | TRBD2 | NA | CSVERTGGEQFF | TGCAGCGTTGAAAGGACGGGGGGGGAGCAGTTCTTC
TRBJ1-5 | 15 | TRBV6-1 | NA | many | CASNKRQGSNQPQHF | TGTGCCAGCAACAAACGGCAGGGAAGCAATCAGCCCCAGCATTTT
TRBJ2-1 | 15 | TRBV7-9 | NA | NA | CASSLIYGTSNEQFF | TGTGCCAGCAGCTTAATTTACGGGACCTCTAATGAGCAGTTCTTC
TRBJ2-1 | 19 | TRBV5-5 | TRBD2 | NA | CASSLGQGPGLAGLHEQFF | TGTGCCAGCAGCTTGGGACAGGGACCGGGGCTAGCGGGACTCCATGAGCAGTTCTTC
TRBJ1-1 | 15 | TRBV7-9 | NA | few | CASSYGTTANTEAFF | TGTGCCAGCAGCTATGGGACAACCGCCAACACTGAAGCTTTCTTT
TRBJ1-2 | 14 | TRBV27 | NA | many | CASSLTPGPYGYTF | TGTGCCAGCAGTTTAACCCCAGGGCCTTATGGCTACACCTTC
TRBJ1-6 | 14 | TRBV19 | NA | once | CASSIKAGHSPLHF | TGTGCCAGTAGTATTAAGGCAGGACATTCACCCCTCCACTTT
TRBJ2-7 | 16 | TRBV7-9 | NA | many | CASSPIAGLEHYEQYF | TGTGCCAGCAGCCCCATCGCGGGACTGGAACATTACGAGCAGTACTTC
TRBJ1-1 | 12 | TRBV29-1 | NA | NA | CSVEGGGPEAFF | TGCAGCGTTGAAGGGGGGGGCCCTGAAGCTTTCTTT
TRBJ2-1 | 15 | TRBV2 | TRBD2 | many | CASSPGLAGINEQFF | TGTGCCAGCAGTCCGGGACTAGCGGGAATCAATGAGCAGTTCTTC
TRBJ2-1 | 15 | TRBV9 | TRBD2 | NA | CASSTAGGPYNEQFF | TGTGCCAGCAGTACAGCGGGAGGACCCTACAATGAGCAGTTCTTC
TRBJ1-5 | 13 | TRBV19 | NA | few | CASKGSIHQPQHF | TGTGCCAGTAAAGGCTCCATACATCAGCCCCAGCATTTT
TRBJ2-7 | 18 | TRBV4-1 | TRBD2 | few | CASSQDPAGGNIAYEQYF | TGCGCCAGCAGCCAAGATCCCGCGGGAGGGAATATTGCCTACGAGCAGTACTTC
TRBJ2-5 | 15 | TRBV11-2 | TRBD2 | many | CASSYPGREEETQYF | TGTGCCAGCAGCTACCCAGGTCGGGAGGAAGAGACCCAGTACTTC
TRBJ2-7 | 15 | TRBV6-1 | TRBD2 | many | CASRLAGVGEDEQYF | TGTGCCAGCAGATTAGCGGGAGTTGGGGAAGACGAGCAGTACTTC
TRBJ2-7 | 13 | TRBV7-6 | NA | many | CASSLDKPYEQYF | TGTGCCAGCAGCTTAGACAAACCATACGAGCAGTACTTC
TRBJ2-1 | 14 | TRBV4-1 | TRBD1 | NA | CASSRYRGRNEQFF | TGCGCCAGCAGCCGATACAGGGGGCGGAATGAGCAGTTCTTC
TRBJ2-1 | 19 | TRBV15 | TRBD2 | NA | CATSRDWESSGDRANEQFF | TGTGCCACCAGCAGAGATTGGGAAAGTAGCGGGGATCGGGCCAATGAGCAGTTCTTC
TRBJ2-3 | 13 | TRBV6-1 | NA | many | CASNPRGRDTQYF | TGTGCCAGCAACCCTCGGGGGCGGGATACGCAGTATTTT
TRBJ2-1 | 16 | TRBV27 | NA | NA | CASSGGSGEEYNEQFF | TGTGCCAGCTCCGGGGGTAGCGGCGAAGAGTACAATGAGCAGTTCTTC